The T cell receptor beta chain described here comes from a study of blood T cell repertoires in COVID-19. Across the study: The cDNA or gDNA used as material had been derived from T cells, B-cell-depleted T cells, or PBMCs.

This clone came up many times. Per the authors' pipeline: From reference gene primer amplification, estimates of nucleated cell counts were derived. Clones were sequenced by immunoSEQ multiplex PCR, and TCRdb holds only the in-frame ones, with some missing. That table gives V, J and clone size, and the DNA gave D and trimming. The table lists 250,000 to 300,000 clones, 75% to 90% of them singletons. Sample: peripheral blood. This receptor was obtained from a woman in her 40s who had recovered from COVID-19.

CDR3 protein: CASSPRTGSIGTEAFF. CDR3 nucleotides: TGTGCCAGCAGCCCACGGACAGGGTCCATCGGCACTGAAGCTTTCTTT. V is TRBV7-2 and J is TRBJ1-1; 8 bases agree with TRBD1. Germline CDR1 SGHTA, CDR2 FQGNSA. The CDR3 loop spans 16 amino acids. Trimming at V came to 5 bases and at J to 4 bases, leaving 12 bases not matched to a gene.